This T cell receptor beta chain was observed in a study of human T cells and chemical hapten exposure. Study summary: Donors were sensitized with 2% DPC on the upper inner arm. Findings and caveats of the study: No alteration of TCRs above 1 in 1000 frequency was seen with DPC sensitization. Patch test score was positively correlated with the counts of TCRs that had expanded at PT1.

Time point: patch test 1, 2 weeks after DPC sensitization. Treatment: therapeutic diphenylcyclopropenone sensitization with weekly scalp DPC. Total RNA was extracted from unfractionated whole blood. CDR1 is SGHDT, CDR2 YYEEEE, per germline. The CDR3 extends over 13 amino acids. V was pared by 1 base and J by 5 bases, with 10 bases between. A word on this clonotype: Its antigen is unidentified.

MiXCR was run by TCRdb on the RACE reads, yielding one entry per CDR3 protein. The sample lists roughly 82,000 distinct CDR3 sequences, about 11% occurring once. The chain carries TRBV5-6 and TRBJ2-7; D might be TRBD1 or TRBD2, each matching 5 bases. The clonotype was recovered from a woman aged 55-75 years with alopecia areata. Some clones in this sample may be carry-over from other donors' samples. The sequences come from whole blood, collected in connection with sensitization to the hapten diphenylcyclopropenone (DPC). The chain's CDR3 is CASSLLPGHEQYF. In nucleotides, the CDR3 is TGTGCCAGCAGCTTGCTCCCGGGACACGAGCAGTACTTC.